The rows below give T cell receptor beta chains drawn from one sample of a study of radiotherapy plus CTLA-4 blockade in lung cancer. TCRdb's table, derived via immunoSEQ multiplex PCR, lists solely in-frame clones and lacks some. The sample has more than 55,000 clones, roughly four fifths seen once. Sequenced material: peripheral blood, taken from a patient treated with radiotherapy plus ipilimumab. These receptors all come from a human donor with non-small cell lung cancer who had a complete response to radiotherapy plus ipilimumab. CDR3s include the opening cysteine and the closing phenylalanine or tryptophan. A D gene is named only where the DNA matches it firmly. Rows may omit the clone size; those that give it use once, few, many or a size class.

d_gene	j_gene	v_gene	abundance	CDR3nt	CDR3aa
TRBD1	TRBJ1-5	TRBV18	once	TGTGCCAGCTCATCAGAAACAGGGGCCCGACAGCCCCAGCATTTT	CASSSETGARQPQHF
-	TRBJ2-2	TRBV6-5	few	TGTGCCAGCCGTGGGGGGGGCCGGAACACCGGGGAGCTGTTTTTT	CASRGGGRNTGELFF
-	TRBJ1-1	TRBV30	once	TGTGCCAGGGGAGGGGCCCGGAACACTGAAGCTTTCTTT	CARGGARNTEAFF
TRBD1	TRBJ2-5	TRBV5-1	-	TGCGCCAGCAGCTTGGACAGGGGACAAGAGACCCAGTACTTC	CASSLDRGQETQYF
-	TRBJ1-2	TRBV19	-	TGTGCCAGTAGTCCGAGGGTGGAGATATATGGCTACACCTTC	CASSPRVEIYGYTF
-	TRBJ1-3	TRBV19	-	TGTGCCAGTAGTATCGGAAGACTCCAAACTTCTGGAAACACCATATATTTT	CASSIGRLQTSGNTIYF
TRBD1	TRBJ1-4	TRBV5-8	once	TGTGCCAGCAGCCTCGGGACAGCTCAGGGGGAAAAACTGTTTTTT	CASSLGTAQGEKLFF
TRBD1	TRBJ1-4	TRBV12-5	-	TGTGCTAGCGGACAGGGGGCGGCTAATGAAAAACTGTTTTTT	CASGQGAANEKLFF
TRBD2	TRBJ2-1	TRBV30	few	TGTGCCTGGACCCCGGGACTAGCGGGAGTAGGTGAGCAGTTCTTC	CAWTPGLAGVGEQFF
-	TRBJ2-1	TRBV4-1	-	TGCGCCAGCAGCCACACCCGGGACAAAGGCTTCTACAATGAGCAGTTCTTC	CASSHTRDKGFYNEQFF
-	TRBJ1-1	TRBV6-5	-	TGTGCCAGCAGTTACCACTTAGCGGGGCTGAACACTGAAGCTTTCTTT	CASSYHLAGLNTEAFF
-	TRBJ1-6	TRBV30	-	TGTGCCTGGAGTGTAAGGGGTGGGTATTCACCCCTCCACTTT	CAWSVRGGYSPLHF
-	TRBJ1-2	TRBV4-3	-	TGCGCCAGCAGCCAAGATCTGCAGGGAGGAGATGGCTACACCTTC	CASSQDLQGGDGYTF
-	TRBJ1-2	TRBV19	-	TGTGCCAGTAGCCGACGACAGGCTATGGGTGGCTACACCTTC	CASSRRQAMGGYTF
-	TRBJ1-1	TRBV6-6	-	TGTGCCAGCAGCAGGCGCACTGAAGCTTTCTTT	CASSRRTEAFF
-	TRBJ1-1	TRBV4-3	few	TGCGCCAGCAGCTCAGCCTTGATGACAGATAACACTGAAGCTTTCTTT	CASSSALMTDNTEAFF
TRBD2	TRBJ2-3	TRBV5-1	-	TGCGCCAGCAGCTTGGGAGTTAGCGGGGGTAGCACAGATACGCAGTATTTT	CASSLGVSGGSTDTQYF
-	TRBJ2-1	TRBV30	once	TGTGCCTGGAGTGTAATGGGCCGATTAGATTACAATGAGCAGTTCTTC	CAWSVMGRLDYNEQFF
-	TRBJ1-1	TRBV5-1	-	TGCGCCAGCAGCTTGGTCCAGGGGAACACTGAAGCTTTCTTT	CASSLVQGNTEAFF
-	TRBJ1-2	TRBV19	-	TGTGCCAGTAGTATAGAGGGGGCTGGCTACACCTTC	CASSIEGAGYTF
TRBD1	TRBJ1-2	TRBV9	-	TGTGCCAGCAGTTCCACGACAGGGACCGGTGGCTACACCTTC	CASSSTTGTGGYTF
-	TRBJ2-5	TRBV7-7	-	TGTGCTAGCAGCTTAGTGCAGCAAGAGACCCAGTACTTC	CASSLVQQETQYF
TRBD1	TRBJ1-1	TRBV19	few	TGTGCCAGTAGTATACAGGGGGCGAACACTGAAGCTTTCTTT	CASSIQGANTEAFF
-	TRBJ1-4	TRBV7-9	-	TGTGCCAGCAGCCACAGGACAGACAAGAATGAAAAACTGTTTTTT	CASSHRTDKNEKLFF
TRBD1	TRBJ1-5	TRBV18	-	TGTGCCAGCTCATCCGAGACAGGGGGTAATAGTCAGCCCCAGCATTTT	CASSSETGGNSQPQHF
-	TRBJ2-1	TRBV18	-	TGTGCCAGCTCACAAGGCGGGACCTACAATGAGCAGTTCTTC	CASSQGGTYNEQFF
-	TRBJ2-7	TRBV6-5	-	TGTGCCAGCAGTTACTCCCCCAGGGATCTTTACGAGCAGTACTTC	CASSYSPRDLYEQYF
TRBD1	TRBJ1-4	TRBV6-5	-	TGTGCCAGCAGTTACGACAGGGGGGATGAAAAACTGTTTTTT	CASSYDRGDEKLFF
-	TRBJ2-2	TRBV5-4	-	TGTGCCAGCAGCTTCGCCTACGGGAACACCGGGGAGCTGTTTTTT	CASSFAYGNTGELFF
-	TRBJ1-2	TRBV2	-	TGTGCCAGCAGGATCCCGGGTTCTAACTATGGCTACACCTTC	CASRIPGSNYGYTF
TRBD1	TRBJ1-2	TRBV2	once	TGTGCCAGCAGTGAAGCCGACAGGGGAGGCTACACCTTC	CASSEADRGGYTF
-	TRBJ1-2	TRBV11-2	-	TGTGCCAGCAGCTCACCTAGGCGCAGGGTTGGCTACACCTTC	CASSSPRRRVGYTF
-	TRBJ1-6	TRBV23-1	-	TGCGCCAGCAGTCAAAGGGGAGGGCGGTCTAATTCACCCCTCCACTTT	CASSQRGGRSNSPLHF
-	TRBJ1-2	TRBV2	-	TGTGCCAGCAGGGCGGAAAACTATGGCTACACCTTC	CASRAENYGYTF
-	TRBJ1-6	TRBV30	-	TGTGCCTGGAGGGAAGGGGGCTCCTATAATTCACCCCTCCACTTT	CAWREGGSYNSPLHF
-	TRBJ2-2	TRBV28	-	TGTGCCAGCAGCCGCTCAGCCGGGGAGCTGTTTTTT	CASSRSAGELFF
-	TRBJ1-4	TRBV5-4	-	TGTGCCAGCAGCCGGGGGGAAGAAAAACTGTTTTTT	CASSRGEEKLFF
TRBD1	TRBJ1-2	TRBV7-2	-	TGTGCCAGCAGCCGGAGTGGGGGACAGGGGAGAGACTATGGCTACACCTTC	CASSRSGGQGRDYGYTF
TRBD1	TRBJ1-1	TRBV7-9	-	TGTGCCAGCAGCGGTCCGGGACAGGGGGCCACTGAAGCTTTCTTT	CASSGPGQGATEAFF
TRBD2	TRBJ2-1	TRBV18	-	TGTGCCAGCTCAATAAGGACTAGCGGGATATACAATGAGCAGTTCTTC	CASSIRTSGIYNEQFF
TRBD1	TRBJ1-2	TRBV5-4	few	TGTGCCAGCAGCTGGACAGGGGCAGCTAACTATGGCTACACCTTC	CASSWTGAANYGYTF
-	TRBJ1-3	TRBV19	-	TGTGCCAGTTGTGACAGGTACTCTGGAAACACCATATATTTT	CASCDRYSGNTIYF
TRBD2	TRBJ2-2	TRBV7-8	-	TGTGCCAGCAGCCAAAGGACTAGCGGCTACACCGGGGAGCTGTTTTTT	CASSQRTSGYTGELFF
TRBD1	TRBJ2-1	TRBV6-5	-	TGTGCCAGCAGTTCGGACAGGGATTCCTACAATGAGCAGTTCTTC	CASSSDRDSYNEQFF
-	TRBJ1-5	TRBV6-5	-	TGTGCCAGCAGTCCCGGGCAAGGGGGTCAGCCCCAGCATTTT	CASSPGQGGQPQHF
-	TRBJ2-1	TRBV5-4	-	TGTGCCAGCAGCTCCTTCTCTAAGCGCCAGCAGTTCTTC	CASSSFSKRQQFF
TRBD2	TRBJ2-3	TRBV2	-	TGTGCCAGAGGCCTCGGCGTAGCGGGGACAGATACGCAGTATTTT	CARGLGVAGTDTQYF
TRBD1	TRBJ2-3	TRBV5-4	-	TGTGCCAGCAGCTTTCCGGGACAGGGGGTAGATACGCAGTATTTT	CASSFPGQGVDTQYF
-	TRBJ2-2	TRBV9	few	TGTGCCAGCAGCGTAGATCTCGGTGTCGGGGAGCTGTTTTTT	CASSVDLGVGELFF
-	TRBJ2-5	TRBV29-1	-	TGCAGCGTTGGAAGGGGTCAACTACGAGGAGAGACCCAGTACTTC	CSVGRGQLRGETQYF
-	TRBJ2-6	TRBV10-1	once	TGCGCCAGCAGTTCGGACAGCTCTGGGGCCAACGTCCTGACTTTC	CASSSDSSGANVLTF
TRBD1	TRBJ2-3	TRBV10-1	-	TGCGCCAGCAGATTATACGGGACAGCATTCACAGATACGCAGTATTTT	CASRLYGTAFTDTQYF
TRBD1	TRBJ1-6	TRBV7-9	-	TGTGCCAGCAGCAGGGACAGGGACTCACCCCTCCACTTT	CASSRDRDSPLHF
-	TRBJ2-2	TRBV25-1	-	TGTGCCAGCAGTTTGTCAGGGTACACCGGGGAGCTGTTTTTT	CASSLSGYTGELFF
-	TRBJ2-2	TRBV11-3	-	TGTGCCAGTACCTTACCCCATGGAGGGGTGGGGGAGCTGTTTTTT	CASTLPHGGVGELFF
TRBD2	TRBJ2-5	TRBV7-2	few	TGTGCCAGCAGCAAAGACCCTCGGGGGGGACGAAAGACCCAGTACTTC	CASSKDPRGGRKTQYF
TRBD2	TRBJ2-1	TRBV11-3	-	TGTGCCAGCAGCCCAGCAATAGGGACTAGCGGGGGCAATGAGCAGTTCTTC	CASSPAIGTSGGNEQFF
TRBD2	TRBJ2-3	TRBV30	-	TGTGCCTGGAGGGGCGGGGGACCAGATACGCAGTATTTT	CAWRGGGPDTQYF